Presented here are 27 T cell receptor beta chains from one specimen sequenced in a study of T and B cells in COVID-19 patients. TRB rearrangements were amplified by multiplex PCR with BIOMED2 TRB-A/B primers. A single record per CDR3 protein comes from TCRdb applying MiXCR to the multiplex PCR reads. The table has tens of thousands of distinct CDR3 sequences, 25% to 30% seen once. Blood genomic DNA input for TRB amplification was roughly 230-550 ng. Input material: blood. The receptors here all came from a human donor who had recovered from COVID-19.

This clonotype was detected a few times. The V call is TRBV30, the J call TRBJ2-5; 7 bases are a match to TRBD2. With 0 bases clipped from V and 1 base from J, the junction kept 8 bases outside the gene matches. This CDR3 region has 16 residues. CDR1 and CDR2 from the germline V gene are GTSNPN and SVGIG (reference sequence). For the CDR3, the DNA is TGTGCCTGGAGTGTGGGAAGCGGGGCCCTCCAAGAGACCCAGTACTTC. It yields the protein CAWSVGSGALQETQYF.

With regard to this clonotype: One junction end disagrees with the germline gene, perhaps due to a read error. The chain carries TRBV5-6 and TRBJ2-2; D call uncertain. Germline assignment: CDR1 SGHDT and CDR2 YYEEEE. The CDR3 loop spans 15 amino acids. The CDR3 is CASSLNSPNTGELFF. DNA of the CDR3: TGCGCCAGCAGCTTGAACAGCCCGAACACCGGGGAGCTGTTTTTT. The variable domain in full, with the rest retrieved from reference TRBV5-6 and TRBJ2-2, is DAGVTQSPTHLIKTRGQQVTLRCSPKSGHDTVSWYQQALGQGPQFIFQYYEEEERQRGNFPDRFSGHQFPNYSSELNVNALLLGDSALYLCASSLNSPNTGELFFGEGSRLTVL.

This sequence joins TRBV7-6 and TRBJ2-1, with D possibly TRBD2 on 6 matching bases. Trimming removed 4 bases at V and 2 bases at J, with 15 bases between. Looked up from germline, CDR1 is SGHVS and CDR2 is FNYEAQ. The CDR3 consists of 16 residues. CDR3 loop: CASSSNLADPYNEQFF. The DNA of the CDR3 is TGTGCCAGCAGCTCGAATTTAGCGGATCCCTACAATGAGCAGTTCTTC.

This clonotype was recorded at least ten times. This rearrangement joins TRBV19 to TRBJ1-2; D is undetermined. The CDR3 length is 14 residues. The germline V and J ends were trimmed by 5 bases and 0 bases, with 10 bases remaining between them. The germline V gene encodes CDR1 LNHDA and CDR2 SQIVND (reference sequence). The CDR3 nucleotides are TGTGCCAGTAGTTCGACGGGAGCTAACTATGGCTACACCTTC. Encoded protein: CASSSTGANYGYTF.

This clonotype was seen more than once but under ten times. The genes are TRBV20-1 and TRBJ2-3; 7 bases match TRBD2. Germline V lookup: CDR1 DFQATT, CDR2 SNEGSKA (reference sequence). V lost 3 bases and J lost 3; bases outside the gene matches: 12. The CDR3 is made up of 16 amino acids. The CDR3 spells CSASRVGGSVTDTQYF. CDR3 DNA: TGCAGTGCTAGTCGGGTCGGCGGGAGTGTAACAGATACGCAGTATTTT.

This rearrangement joins TRBV12-3 or TRBV12-4 to TRBJ1-1, with 12 bases matching TRBD1. The ends lost 6 bases at V and 0 bases at J; junction bases unmatched: 5. CDR3 length: 16 amino acids. The CDR3 loop reads CASRGQGAGVNTEAFF. DNA for the CDR3: TGTGCCAGCAGGGGACAGGGGGCCGGAGTGAACACTGAAGCTTTCTTT.

The chain joins TRBV11-1 to TRBJ1-1, with 10 bases matching TRBD1. Germline assignment: CDR1 SGHAT and CDR2 FQDESV (reference sequence). V lost 5 bases and J lost 0; bases outside the gene matches: 9. The CDR3 is made up of 17 amino acids. CDR3 amino acids: CASSPRTGGEMNTEAFF. CDR3 bases: TGTGCCAGCAGCCCTCGGACAGGGGGTGAAATGAACACTGAAGCTTTCTTT.

This chain links TRBV20-1 with TRBJ2-1; D not resolved. With 3 bases removed from V and 0 bases from J, the gap between germline ends came to 6 bases. Germline V gives CDR1 DFQATT, CDR2 SNEGSKA (reference sequence). The CDR3 spans 13 residues. This CDR3 is CSASGSSYNEQFF. The CDR3 DNA is TGCAGTGCTAGCGGTAGCTCCTACAATGAGCAGTTCTTC.

This chain's CDR3 is CASRNLLANTEAFF. DNA for the CDR3: TGTGCCAGCAGAAACCTCTTGGCCAACACTGAAGCTTTCTTT. The J gene is TRBJ1-1, the V gene TRBV6-5; D gene ambiguous. Germline loops: CDR1 MNHEY, CDR2 SVGAGI. V shed 6 bases and J shed 2 bases, with 13 bases lying between them. This CDR3 spans 14 amino acids.

Comments on this clonotype: The junction differs from germline at one of its ends, possibly a read error. The chain joins TRBV10-1 to TRBJ1-3; D not resolved. The CDR3 is 15 amino acids. Germline V gene data show CDR1 as WNHNN and CDR2 as SYGVQD (reference sequence). The CDR3 region has the DNA TGTGCCAGCAGTGAATGGGTAGGGACTGGAAACACCATATATTTT. This codes for CASSEWVGTGNTIYF.

This clonotype was seen more than once but under ten times. The gene calls are TRBV18 and TRBJ2-4; D is possibly TRBD2 (5 bases). The CDR3 runs to 17 residues. Germline CDR1 is KGHSH and CDR2 is LQKENI. Trimming removed 3 bases from V and 0 bases from J, with 15 bases in between. In DNA form, the CDR3 reads TGTGCCAGCTCACCGTATTTTACCGGGGTAGCCAAAAACATTCAGTACTTC. Translating gives CASSPYFTGVAKNIQYF.

The rearrangement uses TRBV19 and TRBJ1-5; tentatively, D is TRBD1 (6 bases). The CDR3 extends over 15 amino acids. V was pared by 1 base and J by 5 bases, with 12 bases between. Germline CDR1 and CDR2: LNHDA and SQIVND (reference sequence). The CDR3 DNA follows: TGTGCCAGTAGTATAGTACAGGGAAGGTATCAGCCCCAGCATTTT. It encodes CASSIVQGRYQPQHF.

By share of the sample, this clonotype is medium-sized (0.01 to 0.1%). This chain links TRBV29-1 with TRBJ2-7; 9 bases map to TRBD1. Germline CDR1 is SQVTM and CDR2 is ANQGSEA. The V segment lost 4 bases and the J segment 2 bases; nucleotides outside the gene matches: 6. This CDR3 has 14 residues. CDR3 protein: CSVGDRGNTYEQYF. CDR3 DNA: TGCAGCGTTGGCGACAGGGGGAATACCTACGAGCAGTACTTC.

This clonotype was seen a few times. The chain is built from TRBV5-1 and TRBJ2-2, with D perhaps being TRBD1 or TRBD2 (5 bases each). This CDR3 is built from 16 residues. V lost 0 bases and J lost 5, with 14 bases in between. Germline V gives CDR1 SGHRS, CDR2 YFSETQ. CDR3 region: CASSLGGDGRTGELFF. The CDR3 bases are TGCGCCAGCAGCTTGGGAGGGGACGGAAGGACCGGGGAGCTGTTTTTT. Supplemented by reference TRBV5-1 and TRBJ2-2, the full variable domain reads KAGVTQTPRYLIKTRGQQVTLSCSPISGHRSVSWYQQTPGQGLQFLFEYFSETQRNKGNFPGRFSGRQFSNSRSEMNVSTLELGDSALYLCASSLGGDGRTGELFFGEGSRLTVL.

This clonotype was seen a handful of times. The chain recombines TRBV6-5 with TRBJ1-4, with D tentatively TRBD1 (5 bases). CDR3 length: 18 amino acids. Trimming removed 0 bases from V and 0 bases from J, with 14 bases in between. Germline CDR1 is MNHEY and CDR2 is SVGAGI. The CDR3 DNA reads as TGTGCCAGCAGTTACTCGCCCGGGGCAGCAGCAACTAATGAAAAACTGTTTTTT. Translated, it gives CASSYSPGAAATNEKLFF.

The chain is built from TRBV30 and TRBJ2-7; D may be TRBD2 (6 bases). This CDR3 is 14 amino acids long. From germline, CDR1 is GTSNPN and CDR2 SVGIG (reference sequence). Deletions cut 4 bases from V and 1 base from J, with 14 bases between. This CDR3 is CAWTNGGGSYEQYF. In DNA form, the CDR3 reads TGTGCCTGGACCAACGGGGGTGGGTCCTACGAGCAGTACTTC.

In the case of this clonotype: This may be a read error, as it is one base from a much larger clone. CDR3 sequence (DNA): TGTGCCAGTAGTCCTACAGGGGGACCCTACGTGCAGTACTTC. Translating gives CASSPTGGPYVQYF. J is TRBJ2-7 and V is TRBV19; TRBD1 matches 8 bases. The CDR3 extends over 14 amino acids. Germline V CDR1 and CDR2: LNHDA, SQIVND (reference sequence). The full variable domain, rest sourced from reference TRBV19 and TRBJ2-7, is DGGITQSPKYLFRKEGQNVTLSCEQNLNHDAMYWYRQDPGQGLRLIYYSQIVNDFQKGDIAEGYSVSREKKESFPLTVTSAQKNPTAFYLCASSPTGGPYVQYFGPGTRLTVT.

By its share, this clonotype is medium-sized (0.01 to 0.1%). The J gene is TRBJ1-2, the V gene TRBV19; D is possibly TRBD1 (5 bases). CDR3 length: 12 amino acids. Looked up from germline, CDR1 is LNHDA and CDR2 is SQIVND (reference sequence). Trimming cost V 8 bases and J 5 bases, with 12 bases left between them. In DNA form, the CDR3 reads TGTGCCAGTTGGGACGGCGGTTATGGCTACACCTTC. This gives the protein CASWDGGYGYTF.

This chain uses TRBV5-6 with TRBJ2-7; 8 positions agree with TRBD2. Trimming cost V 5 bases and J 3 bases; bases outside gene matches: 10. The CDR3 runs to 15 residues. Looked up from germline, CDR1 is SGHDT and CDR2 is YYEEEE. CDR3: CASRKLAERDYEQYF. DNA for the CDR3: TGTGCCAGCAGGAAACTAGCGGAGCGGGACTACGAGCAGTACTTC.

Regarding this clonotype: A junction boundary mismatches the germline segment, possibly from a read error. The V call is TRBV6-5, the J call TRBJ2-2, with D possibly being TRBD2 (6 bases). The CDR3 is 14 residues long. Germline V CDR1 and CDR2: MNHEY, SVGAGI. This CDR3 is CASGYPGGTGELFF. Here the CDR3 DNA reads TGTGCCAGCGGTTACCCTGGGGGGACCGGGGAGCTGTTTTTT.

This clonotype was detected ten times or more. The chain is built from TRBV18 and TRBJ1-6; D may be TRBD1 (6 bases). Germline values: CDR1 KGHSH, CDR2 LQKENI. V was pared by 4 bases and J by 8 bases, with 9 bases between. This CDR3 has 13 residues. CDR3: CASSQRTDSPLHF. The CDR3 coding sequence is TGTGCCAGCTCACAGCGGACAGATTCACCCCTCCACTTT.

V gene TRBV27 combines with J gene TRBJ2-7, with 9 bases matching TRBD1. The V gene's germline CDR1 is MNHEY and CDR2 SMNVEV (reference sequence). The CDR3 is 13 residues long. Unmatched junction bases numbered 4, after V lost 8 bases and J lost 2 bases. Here the CDR3 reads CASQRTGAYEQYF. CDR3 in DNA: TGTGCCAGCCAGCGGACAGGGGCCTACGAGCAGTACTTC.

This clonotype was counted many times. V and J are TRBV6-5 and TRBJ2-1, with 13 bases that match TRBD2. This CDR3 has 18 amino acids. Per germline, CDR1 MNHEY and CDR2 SVGAGI. Trimming took 8 bases from V and 9 from J; bases not matched to a gene: 19. In DNA, the CDR3 is TGTGCCAGCGGGTTGACTAGCGGGGGGTCCGTCAGGTTGCCTGAGCAGTTCTTC. Translating it yields CASGLTSGGSVRLPEQFF.

Comment on this clonotype: This may arise from a read error, as a much more abundant clone is one base away. The V gene is TRBV11-1, the J gene TRBJ2-7; D is unclear. Germline V lookup: CDR1 SGHAT, CDR2 FQDESV (reference sequence). V gave up 8 bases and J gave up 5 bases, with 10 bases separating them. This CDR3 is built from 11 residues. The CDR3 sequence is CASGLLNEQYF. The CDR3 bases are TGTGCCAGCGGCCTCCTTAACGAGCAGTACTTC.

This clonotype was counted only a few times. The chain links TRBV10-3 to TRBJ2-2; D gene ambiguous. V lost 2 bases and J 5 bases, leaving 3 bases between the germline ends. The CDR3 length is 12 residues. The germline gives CDR1 ENHRY, CDR2 SYGVKD. In nucleotides, the CDR3 is TGTGCCATCAGTGAGCCAACCGGGGAGCTGTTTTTT. It specifies CAISEPTGELFF.

The chain carries TRBV7-6 and TRBJ2-7, with a possible D match to TRBD2 (5 bases). The CDR3 length is 13 residues. Per the germline V gene, CDR1 is SGHVS and CDR2 is FNYEAQ. V was pared by 5 bases and J by 3 bases, with 11 bases between. CDR3: CASSEADYYEQYF. The CDR3 DNA follows: TGTGCCAGCAGCGAAGCTGACTACTACGAGCAGTACTTC. The full variable domain, its missing parts supplied by reference TRBV7-6 and TRBJ2-7, is GAGVSQSPRYKVTKRGQDVALRCDPISGHVSLYWYRQALGQGPEFLTYFNYEAQQDKSGLPNDRFSAERPEGSISTLTIQRTEQRDSAMYRCASSEADYYEQYFGPGTRLTVT.

This clonotype came up a few times. The gene calls are TRBV27 and TRBJ1-1; D is unresolved. There are 13 residues in the CDR3. V lost 5 bases and J lost 1, with 8 bases in between. Germline V lookup: CDR1 MNHEY, CDR2 SMNVEV (reference sequence). The CDR3 nucleotides are TGTGCCAGCAGTAAGATGGAGAACACTGAAGCTTTCTTT. Translating it yields CASSKMENTEAFF.